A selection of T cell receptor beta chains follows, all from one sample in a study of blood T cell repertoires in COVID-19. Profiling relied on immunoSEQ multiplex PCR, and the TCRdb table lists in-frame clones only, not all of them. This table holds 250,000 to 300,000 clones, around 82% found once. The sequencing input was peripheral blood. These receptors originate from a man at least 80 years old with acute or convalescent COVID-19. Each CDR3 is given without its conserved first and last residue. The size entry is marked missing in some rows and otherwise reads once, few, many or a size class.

ASSTSGGVQETQY | TRBJ2-5 | 13 | . | TRBV28
ASSLVRTGLPSYEQY | TRBJ2-7 | 15 | . | TRBV5-1
ASSLSSGMSNEQF | TRBJ2-1 | 13 | . | TRBV7-2
ASSGTGMNTEAF | TRBJ1-1 | 12 | few | TRBV5-1
ASSENRGGNQPQH | TRBJ1-5 | 13 | . | TRBV6-1
ATSDFRGGKTDTQY | TRBJ2-3 | 14 | . | TRBV24-1
ASSQRTGTGTNYGYT | TRBJ1-2 | 15 | . | TRBV13
ASSQDLPAGGQF | TRBJ2-1 | 12 | . | TRBV3-1/TRBV3-2
ASSFKETQY | TRBJ2-5 | 9 | . | TRBV12-3/TRBV12-4
ASSTAGRVPNTEAF | TRBJ1-1 | 14 | . | TRBV5-4
ASRATGTGANVLT | TRBJ2-6 | 13 | few | TRBV6-5
ASSLFRANTEAF | TRBJ1-1 | 12 | once | TRBV5-8
ASSKPRGHKYEQY | TRBJ2-7 | 13 | . | TRBV21-1
ASSGRTGNQPQH | TRBJ1-5 | 12 | few | TRBV6-5
ASSPTSGGAVGQETQY | TRBJ2-5 | 16 | . | TRBV5-4
ASSPPASGPTDTQY | TRBJ2-3 | 14 | . | TRBV18
ASIIWWAIYEQY | TRBJ2-7 | 12 | . | TRBV6-4
ASGPKSPQY | TRBJ2-5 | 9 | few | TRBV12-5
ASSLVGSPLTGELF | TRBJ2-2 | 14 | . | TRBV7-7
ASSSVAGGGLDPLH | TRBJ1-6 | 14 | . | TRBV28
ASSATSGSYNEQF | TRBJ2-1 | 13 | once | TRBV9
ASSKVSDYSNQPQH | TRBJ1-5 | 14 | . | TRBV19
ASSQGTGFKDQPQH | TRBJ1-5 | 14 | . | TRBV4-2
ASSLAVGGREGDTQY | TRBJ2-3 | 15 | . | TRBV5-1
ASSTTTESKVHNEQF | TRBJ2-1 | 15 | few | TRBV19
ASSHLTGVTANYGYT | TRBJ1-2 | 15 | . | TRBV3-1/TRBV3-2
ATKGQGKMNTEAF | TRBJ1-1 | 13 | . | TRBV27
ASSPSTGTDYNEQF | TRBJ2-1 | 14 | few | TRBV27
ASPGILNTEAF | TRBJ1-1 | 11 | . | TRBV6-5
ASSSRSQETQY | TRBJ2-5 | 11 | . | TRBV5-8
ASSLQTGGVTEAF | TRBJ1-1 | 13 | . | TRBV5-1
ASSGSGGGFFPRDDTQY | TRBJ2-3 | 17 | . | TRBV5-1
ASTSGRRETQY | TRBJ2-5 | 11 | . | TRBV6-5
ASSTLTGYETQY | TRBJ2-5 | 12 | . | TRBV5-5
ASSLDRGINYGYT | TRBJ1-2 | 13 | . | TRBV7-9
ASSLGSSSGNTIY | TRBJ1-3 | 13 | . | TRBV11-2
ASSYPGQEFLEQF | TRBJ2-1 | 13 | . | TRBV5-1
ASRARRSGSDTQY | TRBJ2-3 | 13 | . | TRBV6-5
ASSEAETGVTEAF | TRBJ1-1 | 13 | . | TRBV2
SVERGRSRETQY | TRBJ2-5 | 12 | . | TRBV29-1
ASSVETGKVNTEAF | TRBJ1-1 | 14 | . | TRBV9
ATSDTSGQPQH | TRBJ1-5 | 11 | . | TRBV24-1
ASSPGLAGVFNEQF | TRBJ2-1 | 14 | . | TRBV5-6
ASSYFNRGNTEAF | TRBJ1-1 | 13 | . | TRBV6-5
ASSLWDRGANTEAF | TRBJ1-1 | 14 | . | TRBV5-1
ASSLDWSGEQY | TRBJ2-3 | 11 | . | TRBV5-4
ASSSENTGELF | TRBJ2-2 | 11 | . | TRBV28
ASSQESFSENIQY | TRBJ2-4 | 13 | few | TRBV4-2
ASSDGDTGQPQH | TRBJ1-5 | 12 | . | TRBV2
ASRADRVAEAF | TRBJ1-1 | 11 | . | TRBV6-5
ASSPDRYTDTQY | TRBJ2-3 | 12 | . | TRBV6-6
ASTGDTQY | TRBJ2-3 | 8 | . | TRBV28
ASSFVGTGQPYEQY | TRBJ2-7 | 14 | . | TRBV7-9